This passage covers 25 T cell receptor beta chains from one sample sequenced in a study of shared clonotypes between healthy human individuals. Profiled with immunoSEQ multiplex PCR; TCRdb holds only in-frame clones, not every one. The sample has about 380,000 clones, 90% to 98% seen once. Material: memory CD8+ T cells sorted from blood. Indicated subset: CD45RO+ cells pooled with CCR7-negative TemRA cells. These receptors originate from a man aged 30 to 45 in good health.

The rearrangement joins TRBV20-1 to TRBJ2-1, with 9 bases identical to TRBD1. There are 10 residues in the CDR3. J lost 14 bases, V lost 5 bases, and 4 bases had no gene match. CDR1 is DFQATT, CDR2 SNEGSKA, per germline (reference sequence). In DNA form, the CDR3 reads TGCAGTGCTTACCGGGACAGGGAGTTCTTC. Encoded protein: CSAYRDREFF.

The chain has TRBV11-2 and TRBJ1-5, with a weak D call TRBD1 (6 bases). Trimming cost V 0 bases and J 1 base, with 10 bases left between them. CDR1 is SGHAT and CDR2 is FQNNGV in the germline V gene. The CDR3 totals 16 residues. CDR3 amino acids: CASSLDGTPSNQPQHF. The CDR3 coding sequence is TGTGCCAGCAGCTTAGACGGGACACCGAGCAATCAGCCCCAGCATTTT.

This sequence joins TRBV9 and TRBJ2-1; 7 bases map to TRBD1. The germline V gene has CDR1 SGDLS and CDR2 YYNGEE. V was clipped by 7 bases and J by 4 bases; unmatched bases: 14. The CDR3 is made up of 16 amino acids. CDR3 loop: CASGISPGQTYNEQFF. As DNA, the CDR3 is TGTGCCAGCGGAATCTCACCGGGACAGACTTACAATGAGCAGTTCTTC.

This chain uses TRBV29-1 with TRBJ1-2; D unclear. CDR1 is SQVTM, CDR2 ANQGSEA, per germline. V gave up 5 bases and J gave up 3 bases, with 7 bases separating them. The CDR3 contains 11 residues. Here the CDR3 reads CSVTAHYGYTF. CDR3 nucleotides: TGCAGCGTTACAGCTCACTATGGCTACACCTTC.

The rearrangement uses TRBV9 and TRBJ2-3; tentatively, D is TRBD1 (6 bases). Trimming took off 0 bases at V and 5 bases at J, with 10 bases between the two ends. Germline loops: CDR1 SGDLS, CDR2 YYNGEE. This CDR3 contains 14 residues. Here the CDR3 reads CASSVGGPGDTQYF. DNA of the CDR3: TGTGCCAGCAGCGTAGGGGGGCCGGGAGATACGCAGTATTTT.

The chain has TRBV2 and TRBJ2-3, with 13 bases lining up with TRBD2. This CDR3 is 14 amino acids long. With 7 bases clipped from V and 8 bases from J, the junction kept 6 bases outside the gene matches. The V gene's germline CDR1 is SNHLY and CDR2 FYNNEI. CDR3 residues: CASITSGRAATQYF. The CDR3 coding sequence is TGTGCCAGCATAACTAGCGGGAGGGCGGCTACGCAGTATTTT.

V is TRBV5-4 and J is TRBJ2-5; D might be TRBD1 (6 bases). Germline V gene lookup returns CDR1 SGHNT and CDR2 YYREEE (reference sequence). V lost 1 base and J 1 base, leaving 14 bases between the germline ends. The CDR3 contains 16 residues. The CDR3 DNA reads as TGTGCCAGCAGCTTGAAGGCAGGGGCTTTCCAAGAGACCCAGTACTTC. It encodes CASSLKAGAFQETQYF.

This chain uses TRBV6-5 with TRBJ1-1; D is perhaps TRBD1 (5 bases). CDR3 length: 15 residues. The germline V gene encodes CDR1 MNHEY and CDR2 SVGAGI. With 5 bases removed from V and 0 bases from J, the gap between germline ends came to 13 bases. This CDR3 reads CASSPNNRMNTEAFF. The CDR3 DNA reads TGTGCCAGCAGTCCCAACAACAGGATGAACACTGAAGCTTTCTTT.

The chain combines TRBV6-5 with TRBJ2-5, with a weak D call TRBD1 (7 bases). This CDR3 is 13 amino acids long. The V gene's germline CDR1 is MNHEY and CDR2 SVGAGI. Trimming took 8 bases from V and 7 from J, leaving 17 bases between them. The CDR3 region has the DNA TGTGCCAGCCGCCCTGGAGGGGGCGGGACCCAGTACTTC. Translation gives CASRPGGGGTQYF.

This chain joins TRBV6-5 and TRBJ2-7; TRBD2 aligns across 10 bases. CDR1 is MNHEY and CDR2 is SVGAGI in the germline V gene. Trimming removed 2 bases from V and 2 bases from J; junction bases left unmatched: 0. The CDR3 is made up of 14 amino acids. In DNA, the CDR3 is TGTGCCAGCAGTTACACTAGCGGGGCCTACGAGCAGTACTTC. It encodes CASSYTSGAYEQYF.

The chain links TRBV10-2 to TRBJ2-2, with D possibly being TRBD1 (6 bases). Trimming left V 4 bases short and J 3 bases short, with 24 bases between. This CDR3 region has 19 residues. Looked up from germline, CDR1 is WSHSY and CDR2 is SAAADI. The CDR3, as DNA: TGCGCCAGCAGTGTGATCGATAGGGGGAGAGGCCGGTACACCGGGGAGCTGTTTTTT. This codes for CASSVIDRGRGRYTGELFF.

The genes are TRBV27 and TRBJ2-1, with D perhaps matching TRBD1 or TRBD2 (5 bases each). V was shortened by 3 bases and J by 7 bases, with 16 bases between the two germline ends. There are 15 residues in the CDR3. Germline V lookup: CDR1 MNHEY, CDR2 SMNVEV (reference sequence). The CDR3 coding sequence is TGTGCCAGCAGTTTCTCATGGGGGAGCTTAAATGAGCAGTTCTTC. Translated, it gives CASSFSWGSLNEQFF.

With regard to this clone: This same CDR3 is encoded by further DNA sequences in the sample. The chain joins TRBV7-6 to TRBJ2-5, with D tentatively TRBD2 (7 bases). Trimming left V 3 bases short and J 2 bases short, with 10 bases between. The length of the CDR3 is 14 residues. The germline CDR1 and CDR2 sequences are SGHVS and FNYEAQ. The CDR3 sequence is CASSLGGRQETQYF. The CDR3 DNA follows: TGTGCCAGCAGCTTGGGGGGGCGGCAAGAGACCCAGTACTTC.

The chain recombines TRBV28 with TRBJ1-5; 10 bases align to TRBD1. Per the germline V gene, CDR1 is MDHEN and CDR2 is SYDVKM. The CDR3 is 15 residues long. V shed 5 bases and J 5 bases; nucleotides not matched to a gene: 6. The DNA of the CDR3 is TGTGCCAGCAGTCCTTACGGGACAGGGGATCAGCCCCAGCATTTT. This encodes CASSPYGTGDQPQHF.

The CDR3 is CASSWGRLQETQYF. CDR3 coding DNA: TGTGCCAGCAGTTGGGGACGGTTACAAGAGACCCAGTACTTC. The chain recombines TRBV6-5 with TRBJ2-5; D is tentatively TRBD1 or TRBD2 (5 bases each). Trimming shortened V by 4 bases and J by 2 bases, and 11 bases separated the two germline ends. Germline-derived CDR1 and CDR2 are MNHEY and SVGAGI. This CDR3 comprises 14 residues.

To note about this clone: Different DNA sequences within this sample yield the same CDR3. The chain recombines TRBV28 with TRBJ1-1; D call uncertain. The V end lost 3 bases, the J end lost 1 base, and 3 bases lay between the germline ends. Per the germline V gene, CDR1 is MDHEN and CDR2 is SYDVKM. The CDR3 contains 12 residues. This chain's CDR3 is CASSFQNTEAFF. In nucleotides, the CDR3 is TGTGCCAGCAGTTTTCAGAACACTGAAGCTTTCTTT.

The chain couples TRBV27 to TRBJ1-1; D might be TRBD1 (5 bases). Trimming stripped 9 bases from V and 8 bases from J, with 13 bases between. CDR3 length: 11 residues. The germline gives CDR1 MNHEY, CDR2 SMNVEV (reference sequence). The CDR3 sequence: CASSNRGEAFF. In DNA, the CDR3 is TGTGCCAGTAGTAACCGGGGGGAAGCTTTCTTT.

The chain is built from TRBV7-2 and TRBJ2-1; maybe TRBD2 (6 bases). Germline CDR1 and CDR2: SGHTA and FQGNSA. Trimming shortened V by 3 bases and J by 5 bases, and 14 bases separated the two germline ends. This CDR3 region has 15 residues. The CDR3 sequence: CASSFRQGLHNEQFF. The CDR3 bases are TGTGCCAGCAGCTTCCGGCAGGGACTCCACAATGAGCAGTTCTTC.

CDR3 in DNA: TGCGCCAGCAGTCAATCGGACAGGGGGCAGGGCAATCAGCCCCAGCATTTT. Translating it yields CASSQSDRGQGNQPQHF. The V call is TRBV23-1, the J call TRBJ1-5; TRBD1 matches at 11 bases. TRBV23-1 is filed as an ORF, its function uncertain. The junction had 3 bases not matched to a gene; V was cut back by 0 bases and J by 2 bases. The CDR3 consists of 17 residues.

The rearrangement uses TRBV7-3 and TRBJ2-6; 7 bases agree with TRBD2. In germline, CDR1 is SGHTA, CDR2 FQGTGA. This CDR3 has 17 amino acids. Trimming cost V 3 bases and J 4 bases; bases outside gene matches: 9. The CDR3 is CASSFTARGGGANVLTF. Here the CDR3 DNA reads TGTGCCAGCAGCTTCACGGCCCGCGGGGGAGGGGCCAACGTCCTGACTTTC.

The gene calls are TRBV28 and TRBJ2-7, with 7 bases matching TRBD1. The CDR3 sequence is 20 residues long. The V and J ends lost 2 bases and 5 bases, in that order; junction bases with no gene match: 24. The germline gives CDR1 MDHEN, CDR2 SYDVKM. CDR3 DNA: TGTGCCAGCAGTTTAACTTTATCTCCGTTGCGTGACAGGGTAGAGCACGAGCAGTACTTC. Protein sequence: CASSLTLSPLRDRVEHEQYF.

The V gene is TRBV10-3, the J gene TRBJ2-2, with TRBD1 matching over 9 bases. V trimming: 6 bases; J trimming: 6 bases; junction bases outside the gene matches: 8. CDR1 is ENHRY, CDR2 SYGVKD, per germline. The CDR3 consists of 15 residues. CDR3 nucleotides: TGTGCCATCAGGGACCGGGACAGGGAAGCCGGGGAGCTGTTTTTT. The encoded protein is CAIRDRDREAGELFF.

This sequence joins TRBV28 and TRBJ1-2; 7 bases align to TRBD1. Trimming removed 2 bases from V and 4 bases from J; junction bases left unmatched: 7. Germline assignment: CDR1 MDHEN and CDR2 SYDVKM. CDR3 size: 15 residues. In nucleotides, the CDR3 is TGTGCCAGCAGTTTACCCGACAGGGCCCCCTATGGCTACACCTTC. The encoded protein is CASSLPDRAPYGYTF.

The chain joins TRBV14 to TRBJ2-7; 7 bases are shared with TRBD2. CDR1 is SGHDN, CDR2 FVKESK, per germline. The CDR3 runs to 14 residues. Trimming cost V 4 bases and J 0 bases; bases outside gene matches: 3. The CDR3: CASSRAGSSYEQYF. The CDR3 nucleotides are TGTGCCAGCAGCCGAGCGGGGTCCTCCTACGAGCAGTACTTC.

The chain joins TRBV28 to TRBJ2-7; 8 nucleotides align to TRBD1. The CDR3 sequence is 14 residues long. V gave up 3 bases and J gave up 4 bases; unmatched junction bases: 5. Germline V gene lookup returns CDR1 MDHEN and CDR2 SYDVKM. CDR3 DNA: TGTGCCAGCAGTTTGACCAACAGGGGGTACGAGCAGTACTTC. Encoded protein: CASSLTNRGYEQYF.